This passage covers 6 T cell receptor beta chains from one sample sequenced in a study of blood T cell repertoires in COVID-19. The assay was immunoSEQ multiplex PCR, and TCRdb's table has in-frame clones only and misses some. The sample holds roughly 200,000 clones, 85% to 90% seen once. The specimen was peripheral blood. The receptors shown here come from a person between 70 and 80 years old with COVID-19, enrolled during active disease.

The genes are TRBV19 and TRBJ2-7; 7 bases line up with TRBD1. Unmatched junction bases numbered 5, after V lost 5 bases and J lost 1 base. CDR3 length: 14 residues. Per the germline V gene, CDR1 is LNHDA and CDR2 is SQIVND (reference sequence). CDR3 region: CASSPQGESYEQYF. CDR3 DNA sequence: TGTGCCAGTAGTCCCCAGGGGGAGTCCTACGAGCAGTACTTC. The whole variable domain, remainder taken from reference TRBV19 and TRBJ2-7, is DGGITQSPKYLFRKEGQNVTLSCEQNLNHDAMYWYRQDPGQGLRLIYYSQIVNDFQKGDIAEGYSVSREKKESFPLTVTSAQKNPTAFYLCASSPQGESYEQYFGPGTRLTVT.

V is TRBV7-9 and J is TRBJ1-6; perhaps TRBD1 as D (5 bases). CDR3 length: 13 residues. Trimming took off 2 bases at V and 9 bases at J, with 8 bases between the two ends. The V gene's germline CDR1 is SEHNR and CDR2 FQNEAQ (reference sequence). The CDR3 nucleotides are TGTGCCAGCAGCTTAACCGGGGGTTCACCCCTCCACTTT. This sequence encodes CASSLTGGSPLHF. The full variable domain, in which reference TRBV7-9 and TRBJ1-6 provide the parts outside the CDR3, is DTGVSQNPRHKITKRGQNVTFRCDPISEHNRLYWYRQTLGQGPEFLTYFQNEAQLEKSRLLSDRFSAERPKGSFSTLEIQRTEQGDSAMYLCASSLTGGSPLHFGNGTRLTVT.

The J gene is TRBJ1-4, the V gene TRBV19; D gene uncertain. The CDR3 has 14 residues. Germline CDR1 and CDR2: LNHDA and SQIVND (reference sequence). V lost 6 bases, J lost 1 base, and 9 bases lay in between. The CDR3 region is CASSPPGTNEKLFF. CDR3 coding DNA: TGTGCCAGTAGCCCGCCGGGAACTAATGAAAAACTGTTTTTT.

Regarding this clone: Other DNA sequences within the sample encode an identical CDR3. The chain uses TRBV15 and TRBJ1-6; D gene uncertain. The length of the CDR3 is 14 residues. Germline V gene data show CDR1 as LNHNV and CDR2 as YYDKDF (reference sequence). Trimming pared 0 bases from V and 10 bases from J, leaving 10 bases between. CDR3 nucleotide sequence: TGTGCCACCAGCAGAGATTCGAGGAACTCACCCCTCCACTTT. Protein sequence: CATSRDSRNSPLHF.

V and J are TRBV4-2 and TRBJ1-3, with a possible D match to TRBD1 (5 bases). Germline-derived CDR1 and CDR2 are LGHNA and YNFKEQ. The CDR3 loop spans 14 amino acids. Trimming took off 1 base at V and 1 base at J, with 5 bases between the two ends. CDR3 coding DNA: TGTGCCAGCAGCCAAGCAGGGTCTGGAAACACCATATATTTT. Its protein product is CASSQAGSGNTIYF.

The chain couples TRBV11-2 to TRBJ1-1; a weak D match, TRBD1 (6 bases). Per the germline V gene, CDR1 is SGHAT and CDR2 is FQNNGV. V lost 5 bases, J lost 1 base, and 8 bases lay in between. CDR3 length: 13 amino acids. The CDR3 loop is CASSPGQNTEAFF. The CDR3 DNA follows: TGTGCCAGCAGCCCGGGACAGAACACTGAAGCTTTCTTT.